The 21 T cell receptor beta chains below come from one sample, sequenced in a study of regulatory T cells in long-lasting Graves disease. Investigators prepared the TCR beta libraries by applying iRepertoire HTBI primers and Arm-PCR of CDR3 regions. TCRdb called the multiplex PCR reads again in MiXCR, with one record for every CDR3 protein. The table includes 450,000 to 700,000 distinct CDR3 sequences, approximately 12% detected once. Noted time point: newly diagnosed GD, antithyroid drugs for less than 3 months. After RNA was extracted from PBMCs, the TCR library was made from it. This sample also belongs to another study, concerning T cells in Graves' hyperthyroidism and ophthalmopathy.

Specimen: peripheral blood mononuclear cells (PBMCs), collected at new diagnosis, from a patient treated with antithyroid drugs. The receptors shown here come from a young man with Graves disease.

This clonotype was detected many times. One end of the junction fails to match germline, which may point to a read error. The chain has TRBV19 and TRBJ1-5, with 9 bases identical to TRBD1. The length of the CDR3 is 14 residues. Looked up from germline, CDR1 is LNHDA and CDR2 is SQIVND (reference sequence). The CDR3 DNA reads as TGTGCCAGCAGTACCACAGGGGGCGGGCAGCCCCAGCATTTT. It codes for CASSTTGGGQPQHF.

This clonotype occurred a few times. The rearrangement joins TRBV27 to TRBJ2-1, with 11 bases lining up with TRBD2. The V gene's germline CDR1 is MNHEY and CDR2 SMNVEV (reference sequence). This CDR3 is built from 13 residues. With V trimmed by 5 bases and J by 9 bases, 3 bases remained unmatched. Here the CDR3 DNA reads TGTGCCAGCAGTATACTAGCGGGAGTTGAGCAGTTCTTC. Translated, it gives CASSILAGVEQFF.

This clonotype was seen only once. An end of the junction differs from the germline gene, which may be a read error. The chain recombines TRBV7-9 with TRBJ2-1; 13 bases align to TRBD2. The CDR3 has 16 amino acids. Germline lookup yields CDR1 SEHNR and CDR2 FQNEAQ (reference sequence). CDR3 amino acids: CASSLGGTSGKGEQFF. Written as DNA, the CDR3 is TGCGCCAGCAGCTTGGGCGGGACTAGCGGGAAGGGTGAGCAGTTCTTC.

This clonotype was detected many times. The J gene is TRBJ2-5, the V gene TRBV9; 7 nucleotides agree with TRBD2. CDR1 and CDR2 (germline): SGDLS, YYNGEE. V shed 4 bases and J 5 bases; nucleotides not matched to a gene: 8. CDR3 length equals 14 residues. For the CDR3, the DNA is TGTGCCAGCAGCTATGGGGGGGAAGCGGAGACCCAGTACTTC. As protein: CASSYGGEAETQYF. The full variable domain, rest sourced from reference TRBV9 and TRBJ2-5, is DSGVTQTPKHLITATGQRVTLRCSPRSGDLSVYWYQQSLDQGLQFLIQYYNGEERAKGNILERFSAQQFPDLHSELNLSSLELGDSALYFCASSYGGEAETQYFGPGTRLLVL.

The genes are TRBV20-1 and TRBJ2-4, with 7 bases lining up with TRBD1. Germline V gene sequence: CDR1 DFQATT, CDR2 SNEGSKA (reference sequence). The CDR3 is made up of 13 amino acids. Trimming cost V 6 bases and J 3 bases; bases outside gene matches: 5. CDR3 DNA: TGCAGTGCACCGAACAGGGGCAAAAACATTCAGTACTTC. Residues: CSAPNRGKNIQYF.

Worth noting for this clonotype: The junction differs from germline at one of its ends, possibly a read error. The CDR3 region is CASGLETRLQFF. The CDR3 DNA sequence: TGTGCCAGCGGCTTAGAGACTAGGCTTCAGTTCTTC. The chain has TRBV7-2 and TRBJ2-1, with D possibly being TRBD2 (6 bases). Germline loops: CDR1 SGHTA, CDR2 FQGNSA. The CDR3 totals 12 residues.

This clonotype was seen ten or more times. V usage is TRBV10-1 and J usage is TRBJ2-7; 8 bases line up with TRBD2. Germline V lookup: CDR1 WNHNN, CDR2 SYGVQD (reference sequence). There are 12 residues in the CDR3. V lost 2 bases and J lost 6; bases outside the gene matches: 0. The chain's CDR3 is CASSEREGEQYF. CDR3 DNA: TGCGCCAGCAGTGAGCGGGAGGGCGAGCAGTACTTC.

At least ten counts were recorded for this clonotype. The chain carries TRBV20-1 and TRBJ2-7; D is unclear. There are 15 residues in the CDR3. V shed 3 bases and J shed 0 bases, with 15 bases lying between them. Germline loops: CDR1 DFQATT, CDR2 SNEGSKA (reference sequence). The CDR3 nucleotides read TGCAGTGCTAGGAATCCGGGCCAATCCTCCTACGAGCAGTACTTC. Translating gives CSARNPGQSSYEQYF.

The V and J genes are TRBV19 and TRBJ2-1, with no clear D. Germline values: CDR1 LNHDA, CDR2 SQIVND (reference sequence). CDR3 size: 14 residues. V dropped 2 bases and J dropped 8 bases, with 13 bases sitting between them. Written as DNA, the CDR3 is TGTGCCAGTAGTATAAGGCTATTAAGCGATGAGCAGTTCTTC. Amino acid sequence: CASSIRLLSDEQFF.

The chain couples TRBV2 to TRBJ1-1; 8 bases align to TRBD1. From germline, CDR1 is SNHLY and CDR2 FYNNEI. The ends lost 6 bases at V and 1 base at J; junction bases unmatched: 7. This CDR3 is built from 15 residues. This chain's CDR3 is CASRNGTGANTEAFF. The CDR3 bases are TGTGCCAGCAGGAACGGGACAGGTGCGAACACTGAAGCTTTCTTT.

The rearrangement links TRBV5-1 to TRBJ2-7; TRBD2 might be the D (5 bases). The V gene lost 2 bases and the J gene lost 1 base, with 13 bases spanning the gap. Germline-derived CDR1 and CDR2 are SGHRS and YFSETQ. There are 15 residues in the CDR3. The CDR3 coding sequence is TGCGCCAGCAGCTTAACGAGGGCGTCGTCCTACGAGCAGTACTTC. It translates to CASSLTRASSYEQYF.

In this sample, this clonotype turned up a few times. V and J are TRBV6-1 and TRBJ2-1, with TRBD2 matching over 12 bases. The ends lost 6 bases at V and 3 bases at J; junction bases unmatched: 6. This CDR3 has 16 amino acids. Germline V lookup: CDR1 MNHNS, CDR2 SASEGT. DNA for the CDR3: TGTGCCAGCAGACGACTAGCGGGAGCCAGCTACAATGAGCAGTTCTTC. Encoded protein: CASRRLAGASYNEQFF.

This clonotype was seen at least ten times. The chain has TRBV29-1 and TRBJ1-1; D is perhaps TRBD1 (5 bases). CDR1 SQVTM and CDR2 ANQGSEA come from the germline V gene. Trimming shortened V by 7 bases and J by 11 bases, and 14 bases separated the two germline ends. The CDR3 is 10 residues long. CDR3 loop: CSADQGGAFF. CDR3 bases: TGCAGCGCTGATCAGGGTGGGGCTTTCTTT.

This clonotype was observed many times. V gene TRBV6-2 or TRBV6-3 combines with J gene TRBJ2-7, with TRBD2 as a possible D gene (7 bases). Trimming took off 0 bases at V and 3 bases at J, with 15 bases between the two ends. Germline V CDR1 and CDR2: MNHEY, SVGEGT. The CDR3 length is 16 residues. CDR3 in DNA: TGTGCCAGCAGTTACTCGGGGGGGGCGCACTTCTACGAGCAGTACTTC. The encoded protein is CASSYSGGAHFYEQYF.

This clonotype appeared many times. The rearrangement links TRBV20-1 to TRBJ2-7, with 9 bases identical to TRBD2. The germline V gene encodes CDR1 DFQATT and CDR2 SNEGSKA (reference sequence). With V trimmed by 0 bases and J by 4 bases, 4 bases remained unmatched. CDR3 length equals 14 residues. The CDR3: CSARDGLAYYEQYF. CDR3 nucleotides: TGCAGTGCTAGAGACGGACTAGCGTATTACGAGCAGTACTTC.

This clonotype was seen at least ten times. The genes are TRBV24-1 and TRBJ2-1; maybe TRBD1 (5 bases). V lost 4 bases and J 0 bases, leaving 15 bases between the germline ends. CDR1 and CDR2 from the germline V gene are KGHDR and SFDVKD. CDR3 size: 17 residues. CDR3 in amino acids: CATSDPTARSSYNEQFF. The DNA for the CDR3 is TGTGCCACCAGTGACCCGACAGCGAGGAGCTCCTACAATGAGCAGTTCTTC.

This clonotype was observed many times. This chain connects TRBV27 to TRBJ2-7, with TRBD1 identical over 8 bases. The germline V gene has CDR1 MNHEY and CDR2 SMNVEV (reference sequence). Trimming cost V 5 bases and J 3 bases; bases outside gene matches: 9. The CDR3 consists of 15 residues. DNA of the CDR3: TGTGCCAGCAGTCTGGACACAGGGGGGCTCTACGAGCAGTACTTC. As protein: CASSLDTGGLYEQYF.

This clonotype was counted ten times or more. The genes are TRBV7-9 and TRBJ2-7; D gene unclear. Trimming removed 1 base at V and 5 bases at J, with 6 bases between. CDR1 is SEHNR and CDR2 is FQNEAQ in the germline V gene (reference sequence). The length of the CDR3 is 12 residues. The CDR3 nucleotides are TGTGCCAGCAGCTTAGAAGTCCACGAGCAGTACTTC. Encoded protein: CASSLEVHEQYF.

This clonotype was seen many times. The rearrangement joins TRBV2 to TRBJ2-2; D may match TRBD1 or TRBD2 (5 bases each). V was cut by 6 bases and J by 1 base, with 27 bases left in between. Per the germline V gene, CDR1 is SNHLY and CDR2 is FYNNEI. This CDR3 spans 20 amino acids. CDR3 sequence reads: CASRRDLTNTGHRNTGELFF. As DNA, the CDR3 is TGTGCCAGCAGACGGGACCTAACCAACACGGGCCACAGGAACACCGGGGAGCTGTTTTTT.

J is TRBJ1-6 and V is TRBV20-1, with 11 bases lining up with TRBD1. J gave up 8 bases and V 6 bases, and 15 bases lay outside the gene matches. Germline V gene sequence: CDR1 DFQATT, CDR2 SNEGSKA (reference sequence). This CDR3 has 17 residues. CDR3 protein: CSAEGTGGSGFYSPLHF. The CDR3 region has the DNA TGCAGTGCCGAGGGGACAGGGGGTAGTGGTTTTTATTCACCCCTCCACTTT.

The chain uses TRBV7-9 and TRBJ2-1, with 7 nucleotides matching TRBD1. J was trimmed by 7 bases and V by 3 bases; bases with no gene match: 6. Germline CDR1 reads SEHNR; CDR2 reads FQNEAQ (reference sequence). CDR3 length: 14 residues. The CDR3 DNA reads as TGTGCCAGCAGCTTTTCAGGGACAGTTAATGAGCAGTTCTTC. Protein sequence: CASSFSGTVNEQFF.